These 13 T cell receptor beta chains were sequenced from one sample in a study of Ad26.COV2.S vaccination and SARS-CoV-2 variants. Repertoires were generated with immunoSEQ multiplex PCR, while TCRdb's copy carries only in-frame clones and drops some. Of approximately 400,000 clones in the sample, just over 90% were seen once. The specimen was peripheral blood, collected after recovery from COVID-19. These receptor sequences come from a human donor who had recovered from COVID-19.

The chain links TRBV7-2 to TRBJ2-3, with a tentative D call TRBD1 (6 bases). The V gene lost 1 base and the J gene lost 2 bases, with 13 bases spanning the gap. CDR1 is SGHTA, CDR2 FQGNSA, per germline. CDR3 length: 16 amino acids. CDR3 sequence (DNA): TGTGCCAGCAGCTTAGGCCCAGGGGTATTCACAGATACGCAGTATTTT. This sequence encodes CASSLGPGVFTDTQYF. The full variable domain, in which reference TRBV7-2 and TRBJ2-3 provide the parts outside the CDR3, is GAGVSQSPSNKVTEKGKDVELRCDPISGHTALYWYRQSLGQGLEFLIYFQGNSAPDKSGLPSDRFSAERTGGSVSTLTIQRTQQEDSAVYLCASSLGPGVFTDTQYFGPGTRLTVL.

The chain joins TRBV7-2 to TRBJ2-7; 11 nucleotides align to TRBD2. Looked up from germline, CDR1 is SGHTA and CDR2 is FQGNSA. This CDR3 region has 14 residues. V was clipped by 5 bases and J by 3 bases; unmatched bases: 3. CDR3 sequence: CASSQGLADYEQYF. CDR3 nucleotide sequence: TGTGCCAGCAGCCAGGGACTAGCGGACTACGAGCAGTACTTC.

In this sample, this clone turned up a few times. The DNA for the CDR3 is TGTGCCAGCAGTTACACCGGGGGCAACACCGGGGAGCTGTTTTTT. Protein: CASSYTGGNTGELFF. The chain employs TRBV6-2 or TRBV6-3 and TRBJ2-2; D is possibly TRBD1 or TRBD2 (6 bases each). Germline lookup yields CDR1 MNHEY and CDR2 SVGEGT. The CDR3 runs 15 residues. Trimming removed 2 bases at V and 2 bases at J, with 9 bases between.

This chain connects TRBV19 to TRBJ2-7; 8 nucleotides match TRBD2. Germline V gene data show CDR1 as LNHDA and CDR2 as SQIVND (reference sequence). The ends lost 11 bases at V and 2 bases at J; junction bases unmatched: 5. This CDR3 contains 12 residues. This CDR3 reads CASGGPPYEQYF. Here the CDR3 DNA reads TGTGCCTCGGGGGGGCCGCCCTACGAGCAGTACTTC.

The chain joins TRBV12-3 or TRBV12-4 to TRBJ2-3, with D maybe TRBD2 (5 bases). The V end lost 3 bases, the J end lost 10 bases, and 8 bases lay between the germline ends. CDR3 length: 11 residues. CDR3 residues: CASSLLGAQYF. The CDR3 region has the DNA TGTGCCAGCAGTTTGTTGGGAGCGCAGTATTTT.

The chain combines TRBV6-2 or TRBV6-3 with TRBJ2-2; 10 nucleotides line up with TRBD1. Trimming at V came to 0 bases and at J to 0 bases, leaving 7 bases not matched to a gene. This CDR3 comprises 19 residues. Germline V gene lookup returns CDR1 MNHEY and CDR2 SVGEGT. CDR3 region: CASSYSWTDRGTNTGELFF. The CDR3 DNA reads TGTGCCAGCAGTTACTCCTGGACGGACAGGGGGACGAACACCGGGGAGCTGTTTTTT.

CDR3 nucleotides: TGTGCCAGTAGTATATCCCGTGATCGGACAGGGAATTATGGCTACACCTTC. This encodes CASSISRDRTGNYGYTF. The chain couples TRBV19 to TRBJ1-2, with 8 bases identical to TRBD1. The ends lost 2 bases at V and 5 bases at J; junction bases unmatched: 13. The CDR3 runs 17 residues. Germline V CDR1 and CDR2: LNHDA, SQIVND (reference sequence).

The CDR3 loop reads CASSLGTGGMETQYF. For the CDR3, the DNA is TGTGCCAGCAGCCTCGGGACAGGGGGCATGGAGACCCAGTACTTC. The V gene is TRBV5-8, the J gene TRBJ2-5; 12 bases align to TRBD1. CDR3 size: 15 residues. The germline CDR1 and CDR2 sequences are SGHTS and YDEGEE. The V segment lost 4 bases and the J segment 5 bases; nucleotides outside the gene matches: 6.

This chain links TRBV12-3 or TRBV12-4 with TRBJ1-1; D is unresolved. This CDR3 has 12 residues. V dropped 4 bases and J dropped 1 base, with 4 bases sitting between them. The CDR3 DNA is TGTGCCAGCAGTTGGGGGAACACTGAAGCTTTCTTT. Its protein product is CASSWGNTEAFF.

The chain uses TRBV7-9 and TRBJ1-2; no definite D call. This CDR3 region has 14 residues. Looked up from germline, CDR1 is SEHNR and CDR2 is FQNEAQ (reference sequence). V was cut by 5 bases and J by 8 bases, with 18 bases left in between. DNA for the CDR3: TGTGCCAGCAGCACATCCGGGCCCTTCGAAGGCTACACCTTC. This encodes CASSTSGPFEGYTF. The full variable domain, in which reference TRBV7-9 and TRBJ1-2 provide the parts outside the CDR3, is DTGVSQNPRHKITKRGQNVTFRCDPISEHNRLYWYRQTLGQGPEFLTYFQNEAQLEKSRLLSDRFSAERPKGSFSTLEIQRTEQGDSAMYLCASSTSGPFEGYTFGSGTRLTVV.

The rearrangement joins TRBV3-1 (or the pseudogene TRBV3-2) to TRBJ2-5, with TRBD2 identical over 8 bases. CDR1 is LGHDT and CDR2 is YNNKEL in the germline V gene (reference sequence). The CDR3 spans 16 residues. The V gene end was trimmed by 3 bases and the J gene end by 4 bases; junction bases not matched to a gene: 10. The CDR3 DNA is TGTGCCAGCAGCCACCACCAAATAGCGGGGCCAGAGACCCAGTACTTC. It translates to CASSHHQIAGPETQYF.

The chain is built from TRBV5-1 and TRBJ2-7, with no clear D. The CDR3 consists of 13 residues. V gave up 6 bases and J gave up 5 bases, with 15 bases separating them. The V gene's germline CDR1 is SGHRS and CDR2 YFSETQ. Written as DNA, the CDR3 is TGCGCCAGCACCGGGCAATCGGCGGACGAGCAGTACTTC. The encoded protein is CASTGQSADEQYF.

The chain uses TRBV10-3 and TRBJ2-1; TRBD2 matches at 11 bases. V dropped 2 bases and J dropped 9; count of bases not matched to a gene: 9. The CDR3 totals 16 residues. Germline CDR1 ENHRY, CDR2 SYGVKD. CDR3 residues: CAISEQGSGGAGEQFF. CDR3 in DNA: TGTGCCATCAGTGAGCAAGGTAGCGGGGGGGCCGGTGAGCAGTTCTTC.